Described below is a single TCR beta chain sequence and its context. The data stem from a study of blood T cell repertoires in COVID-19. Here immunoSEQ multiplex PCR was the method, and the copy in TCRdb shows in-frame clones only, minus some. Altogether under 300,000 clones are present, 90% being singletons, with the ten largest covering over 3.5%. The CDR3 spans 13 residues. V was cut by 5 bases and J by 11 bases, with 17 bases left in between. Germline assignment: CDR1 MGHDK and CDR2 SYGVNS. Sample: peripheral blood. V is TRBV25-1 and J is TRBJ2-3; D uncertain. This receptor was identified in a woman aged 40-49 years with acute or convalescent COVID-19. The CDR3 DNA sequence: TGTGCCAGCAGTTCCCCGTCGACAAGCCTGCAGTATTTT. As protein: CASSSPSTSLQYF.